This record concerns one TCR beta chain sequence. Germline and junction disagree at one end, which may indicate a read error. This CDR3 comprises 13 residues. Germline V lookup: CDR1 LGHNT, CDR2 FRNRAP. This sample was taken from a study of blood T cell repertoires in COVID-19. Whole-study context: The United States, Italy and Spain supplied acute and convalescent COVID-19 samples. From T cells, B-cell-depleted T cells, or PBMCs came the material, which was cDNA or gDNA.

As handled by the study authors: By means of reference gene primer amplification, nucleated cell counts were estimated. Libraries were prepared by immunoSEQ multiplex PCR; TCRdb keeps only in-frame clonotypes and omits some of them. The DNA was the basis for D and trimming; V, J and clone size are from that table. The data hold approximately 240,000 clones, with roughly 86% observed a single time. The J gene is TRBJ2-4, the V gene TRBV12-5, with 7 bases aligning to TRBD1. The sample taken for sequencing was peripheral blood. This TCR was recovered from a man in his fifties with acute or convalescent COVID-19. The CDR3: CVSSGTEVNIQYF. DNA for the CDR3: TGTGTTAGTTCCGGGACAGAAGTAAACATTCAGTACTTC.